These 31 T cell receptor beta chains were all obtained from the same sample, sequenced in a study of T cells in tumors after PD-1 blockade. Libraries were prepared by immunoSEQ multiplex PCR; TCRdb keeps only in-frame clonotypes and omits some of them. Counted here are about 12,000 clones, 63% occurring once; the ten biggest clones make up less than 20%. Specimen: tumor tissue, collected before anti-PD-1 treatment. The receptors were gathered from a human donor with basal cell carcinoma.

This clone has just one count. The chain carries TRBV5-1 and TRBJ2-1; D unclear. V lost 1 base and J 3 bases, leaving 14 bases between the germline ends. The CDR3 is 16 amino acids. Germline CDR1 reads SGHRS; CDR2 reads YFSETQ. The CDR3 loop reads CASSLSNVLSYNEQFF. The DNA for the CDR3 is TGCGCCAGCAGCTTGAGTAACGTCCTGAGCTACAATGAGCAGTTCTTC.

Sample share makes this clone medium-sized. The chain uses TRBV7-3 and TRBJ1-6, with 10 positions matching TRBD1. Germline V gene sequence: CDR1 SGHTA, CDR2 FQGTGA. The CDR3 has 13 amino acids. The V gene end was trimmed by 5 bases and the J gene end by 14 bases; junction bases not matched to a gene: 6. CDR3 loop: CASSRDRGGTLHF. CDR3 DNA sequence: TGTGCCAGCAGCCGGGACAGGGGAGGGACCCTCCACTTT. The variable domain in full, with the rest retrieved from reference TRBV7-3 and TRBJ1-6, is GAGVSQTPSNKVTEKGKYVELRCDPISGHTALYWYRQSLGQGPEFLIYFQGTGAADDSGLPNDRFFAVRPEGSVSTLKIQRTERGDSAVYLCASSRDRGGTLHFGNGTRLTVT.

The gene calls are TRBV7-9 and TRBJ2-1, with 7 bases fitting TRBD1. The germline V gene encodes CDR1 SEHNR and CDR2 FQNEAQ (reference sequence). The CDR3 runs to 14 residues. V was clipped by 4 bases and J by 3 bases; unmatched bases: 3. CDR3 DNA sequence: TGTGCCAGCAGCTCCCGACAGGGCTACAATGAGCAGTTCTTC. Translating it yields CASSSRQGYNEQFF.

The gene calls are TRBV14 and TRBJ2-7; perhaps TRBD1 as D (5 bases). This CDR3 contains 14 residues. Germline V gene lookup returns CDR1 SGHDN and CDR2 FVKESK. The ends were cut back, 8 bases at V and 2 bases at J, with 16 bases in the middle. CDR3 protein: CASGRQTAPYEQYF. As DNA, the CDR3 is TGTGCCAGCGGCCGTCAGACAGCACCCTACGAGCAGTACTTC.

This clone was seen a handful of times. V gene TRBV6-6 combines with J gene TRBJ2-2, with no clear D. The germline V gene encodes CDR1 MNHNY and CDR2 SVGAGI (reference sequence). The CDR3 length is 16 residues. V lost 2 bases to trimming and J lost 4 bases, with 14 bases between them. CDR3 sequence reads: CASSYVLGQITGELFF. As DNA, the CDR3 is TGTGCCAGCAGTTACGTTTTAGGGCAGATCACCGGGGAGCTGTTTTTT.

This clone is medium-sized by share. V and J are TRBV18 and TRBJ2-3; 11 bases align to TRBD2. CDR1 and CDR2 from the germline V gene are KGHSH and LQKENI. V lost 3 bases, J lost 6 bases, and 2 bases stayed unmatched. The CDR3 has 14 amino acids. The CDR3 bases are TGTGCCAGCTCACCGACTAGCGGGGCTGATACGCAGTATTTT. It yields the protein CASSPTSGADTQYF.

The chain recombines TRBV6-5 with TRBJ1-3; tentative D call: TRBD1 (6 bases). This CDR3 is 13 amino acids long. V was shortened by 6 bases and J by 13 bases, with 19 bases between the two germline ends. Per the germline V gene, CDR1 is MNHEY and CDR2 is SVGAGI. CDR3 DNA sequence: TGTGCCAGCAGCGGAGGTTCGGGACACGAAATATATTTT. It specifies CASSGGSGHEIYF.

The chain couples TRBV12-5 to TRBJ2-2, with 8 bases lining up with TRBD2. Germline trimming cut 2 bases from V and 4 bases from J; bases unmatched to any gene: 9. The CDR3 has 17 amino acids. CDR1 and CDR2 from the germline V gene are LGHNT and FRNRAP. CDR3 loop: CASGLPRVAGRTGELFF. DNA of the CDR3: TGTGCTAGTGGTTTGCCCAGGGTAGCGGGGCGCACCGGGGAGCTGTTTTTT.

This clone has just a few counts. The genes are TRBV21-1 and TRBJ2-4. TRBV21-1 is annotated as a pseudogene. The CDR3 runs to 15 residues. The CDR3 DNA sequence: TGTGCCAGCAGCAATTTCGGGGGCCCTAGGGACATTCAGTACTTC. The encoded protein is CASSNFGGPRDIQYF.

This chain joins TRBV6-1 and TRBJ2-3, with TRBD2 matching 7 bases. Germline-derived CDR1 and CDR2 are MNHNS and SASEGT. Trimming at V came to 3 bases and at J to 2 bases, leaving 5 bases not matched to a gene. The CDR3 loop spans 15 amino acids. The CDR3 here is CASSDRLALTDTQYF. In DNA form, the CDR3 reads TGTGCCAGCAGTGACCGACTAGCTCTCACAGATACGCAGTATTTT.

V and J are TRBV5-1 and TRBJ2-7; 12 bases match TRBD2. The V segment lost 1 base and the J segment 2 bases; nucleotides outside the gene matches: 4. This CDR3 region has 16 residues. Germline CDR1 reads SGHRS; CDR2 reads YFSETQ. As DNA, the CDR3 is TGCGCCAGCAGCTTGATTGCTAGCGGGAGGGCCTACGAGCAGTACTTC. Protein sequence: CASSLIASGRAYEQYF.

The chain is built from TRBV19 and TRBJ2-5, with TRBD2 matching 9 bases. The CDR3 loop spans 17 amino acids. After removal of 3 bases from V and 2 bases from J, the junction contained 10 bases not matched to a gene. Germline lookup yields CDR1 LNHDA and CDR2 SQIVND (reference sequence). This CDR3 is CASSMNSGRARQETQYF. The CDR3 DNA reads as TGTGCCAGTAGTATGAATAGCGGGAGAGCGCGTCAAGAGACCCAGTACTTC.

The rearrangement uses TRBV9 and TRBJ2-3, with D tentatively TRBD1 or TRBD2 (5 bases each). Looked up from germline, CDR1 is SGDLS and CDR2 is YYNGEE. The CDR3 totals 15 residues. With 6 bases removed from V and 0 bases from J, the gap between germline ends came to 14 bases. The CDR3 spells CASTRDVSSTDTQYF. The DNA of the CDR3 is TGTGCCAGCACCCGGGACGTTTCTAGCACAGATACGCAGTATTTT.

By sample share, this clone is medium-sized. The chain uses TRBV2 and TRBJ1-2; D gene ambiguous. Trimming shortened V by 4 bases and J by 0 bases, and 15 bases separated the two germline ends. Germline V lookup: CDR1 SNHLY, CDR2 FYNNEI. The CDR3 is 16 amino acids. The CDR3 region is CASSADGSSANYGYTF. The CDR3 DNA sequence: TGTGCCAGCAGTGCCGACGGCTCCTCAGCTAACTATGGCTACACCTTC.

The chain couples TRBV5-1 to TRBJ2-5, with TRBD2 matching 10 bases. V dropped 3 bases and J dropped 2; count of bases not matched to a gene: 4. The CDR3 runs 15 residues. Germline V gives CDR1 SGHRS, CDR2 YFSETQ. This CDR3 reads CASSWGLAPQETQYF. The CDR3 nucleotides are TGCGCCAGCAGCTGGGGACTAGCGCCTCAAGAGACCCAGTACTTC.

The genes are TRBV9 and TRBJ2-7; D tentatively reads TRBD1 or TRBD2 (6 bases each). Trimming removed 4 bases at V and 3 bases at J, with 17 bases between. Germline lookup yields CDR1 SGDLS and CDR2 YYNGEE. The CDR3 length is 15 residues. The CDR3 reads CASSLFGGQGYEQYF. In DNA form, the CDR3 reads TGTGCCAGCAGCCTCTTTGGGGGGCAAGGCTACGAGCAGTACTTC.

A single count supports this clone. The chain joins TRBV12-3 or TRBV12-4 to TRBJ2-7; no firm D call. Trimming cost V 6 bases and J 3 bases, with 6 bases left between them. The CDR3 is 11 amino acids. CDR3 amino acids: CASSSFYEQYF. The CDR3 region has the DNA TGTGCCAGCAGCTCATTCTACGAGCAGTACTTC.

V usage is TRBV5-1 and J usage is TRBJ2-2; D gene ambiguous. CDR3 length: 14 residues. Looked up from germline, CDR1 is SGHRS and CDR2 is YFSETQ. V was trimmed by 1 base and J by 4 bases, leaving 8 bases between them. CDR3 nucleotide sequence: TGCGCCAGCAGCTTGTCTCCCCTCACCGGGGAGCTGTTTTTT. Its protein is CASSLSPLTGELFF.

The rearrangement uses TRBV5-1 and TRBJ2-3; 11 positions match TRBD1. The CDR3 is made up of 19 amino acids. Trimming took 2 bases from V and 3 from J; bases not matched to a gene: 14. Germline V gene sequence: CDR1 SGHRS, CDR2 YFSETQ. The CDR3 nucleotides are TGCGCCAGCAGCTTATCTTGGACAGGGGGCGAAGTATGGACAGATACGCAGTATTTT. It translates to CASSLSWTGGEVWTDTQYF.

The CDR3 DNA sequence: TGTGCCAGCAAGGCCCTAAGCGGGAGTTCCTACAATGAGCAGTTCTTC. It codes for CASKALSGSSYNEQFF. The rearrangement uses TRBV27 and TRBJ2-1; the match to TRBD2 covers 8 bases. This CDR3 is built from 16 residues. Losses at the gene ends were 7 bases for V and 1 base for J; bases not matched to a gene: 9. Looked up from germline, CDR1 is MNHEY and CDR2 is SMNVEV (reference sequence).

This clone was seen only once. The chain combines TRBV19 with TRBJ2-1; 14 bases agree with TRBD2. This CDR3 is 20 amino acids long. The germline V gene encodes CDR1 LNHDA and CDR2 SQIVND (reference sequence). J lost 0 bases, V lost 3 bases, and 10 bases had no gene match. DNA for the CDR3: TGTGCCAGTAGTATGATACAGGGACTAGCGGGAGTGTCCTCCTACAATGAGCAGTTCTTC. Translation: CASSMIQGLAGVSSYNEQFF.

The rearrangement joins TRBV7-2 to TRBJ2-3; 10 positions agree with TRBD2. Trimming took 1 base from V and 6 from J; bases not matched to a gene: 4. The CDR3 runs to 15 residues. The germline CDR1 and CDR2 sequences are SGHTA and FQGNSA. CDR3 loop: CASSLDGAGGDTQYF. The CDR3 DNA follows: TGTGCCAGCAGCTTAGACGGAGCGGGGGGGGATACGCAGTATTTT.

The chain joins TRBV9 to TRBJ2-7, with TRBD2 matching over 9 bases. Germline CDR1 is SGDLS and CDR2 is YYNGEE. The CDR3 length is 14 residues. V lost 9 bases to trimming and J lost 0 bases; unmatched junction nucleotides: 7. CDR3 residues: CATPTSGLSYEQYF. In DNA, the CDR3 is TGTGCCACCCCGACTAGCGGCCTCTCCTACGAGCAGTACTTC.

The chain combines TRBV3-1 (or the pseudogene TRBV3-2) with TRBJ2-3; no reliable D call. CDR1 is LGHDT, CDR2 YNNKEL, per germline (reference sequence). V gave up 1 base and J gave up 4 bases, with 3 bases separating them. CDR3 length: 12 amino acids. For the CDR3, the DNA is TGTGCCAGCAGCCAAGTTCCAGATACGCAGTATTTT. This sequence encodes CASSQVPDTQYF.

In its sample, this clone is medium-sized. The chain joins TRBV7-9 to TRBJ1-6, with TRBD1 as a possible D gene (6 bases). Germline lookup yields CDR1 SEHNR and CDR2 FQNEAQ (reference sequence). The ends were cut back, 8 bases at V and 8 bases at J, with 19 bases in the middle. The CDR3 loop spans 15 amino acids. This chain's CDR3 is CASHKGELGDSPLHF. The CDR3, as DNA: TGTGCCAGCCACAAGGGGGAACTGGGGGATTCACCCCTCCACTTT.

This clone is judged medium-sized (0.01 to 0.1%). The gene calls are TRBV24-1 and TRBJ1-2, with D tentatively TRBD1 (5 bases). The CDR3 extends over 14 amino acids. Trimming removed 1 base at V and 7 bases at J, with 12 bases between. CDR1 and CDR2 from the germline V gene are KGHDR and SFDVKD. The CDR3 nucleotides read TGTGCCACCAGTGATTTAAACAGGCCTGCTGGCTACACCTTC. Amino acids: CATSDLNRPAGYTF.

This clone was seen more than once but under ten times. In DNA form, the CDR3 reads TGTGCCAGCAGTCTGGAGACCTACGAGCAGTACTTC. This codes for CASSLETYEQYF. The genes are TRBV6-2 or TRBV6-3 and TRBJ2-7; D is unclear. The V end lost 5 bases, the J end lost 2 bases, and 7 bases lay between the germline ends. The length of the CDR3 is 12 residues. Germline V gene lookup returns CDR1 MNHEY and CDR2 SVGEGT.

This chain links TRBV7-2 with TRBJ1-2; D gene unclear. Germline V gene data show CDR1 as SGHTA and CDR2 as FQGNSA. V was clipped by 5 bases and J by 2 bases, with 15 bases between them. This CDR3 has 15 amino acids. CDR3 in DNA: TGTGCCAGCAGCCCGCGGTGGTCGGACAACTATGGCTACACCTTC. Protein product: CASSPRWSDNYGYTF.

The chain has TRBV19 and TRBJ2-1, with TRBD2 as a possible D gene (6 bases). This CDR3 has 14 residues. Trimming took 2 bases from V and 1 from J, leaving 6 bases between them. Germline V gene lookup returns CDR1 LNHDA and CDR2 SQIVND (reference sequence). CDR3 nucleotide sequence: TGTGCCAGTAGTATACGGGGGTCCTACAATGAGCAGTTCTTC. Its translation: CASSIRGSYNEQFF.

This clone was observed a few times. The J gene is TRBJ2-2, the V gene TRBV5-4, with TRBD1 identical over 7 bases. Per germline, CDR1 SGHNT and CDR2 YYREEE (reference sequence). The CDR3 runs to 15 residues. The ends lost 4 bases at V and 7 bases at J; junction bases unmatched: 10. CDR3 loop: CASSRGQRALGELFF. The CDR3 DNA is TGTGCCAGCAGCAGGGGACAGCGTGCCCTCGGGGAGCTGTTTTTT.

The chain combines TRBV5-1 with TRBJ1-1; tentative D call: TRBD1 (5 bases). Trimming took 6 bases from V and 1 from J, leaving 13 bases between them. The V gene's germline CDR1 is SGHRS and CDR2 YFSETQ. The CDR3 is 14 residues long. The CDR3 here is CASTLDSGNTEAFF. CDR3 nucleotide sequence: TGCGCCAGCACCCTCGACAGTGGGAACACTGAAGCTTTCTTT.